Listed here is a single T cell receptor (beta chain). How the authors handled the data: Ranging from roughly 23,224 to 690,600, TCR counts per sample had a median value of approximately 95,000. MiXCR was run by TCRdb on the RACE reads, yielding one entry per CDR3 protein. The V and J calls and clone size come from TCRdb's table, not from the authors' own analysis. The sample has 150,000 to 200,000 distinct CDR3 sequences, roughly 30% seen once; the top ten hold 2.5% to 3.5%. The record originates from a study of human T cells and chemical hapten exposure. The time point is: pre-sensitization, week 0. Sample treatment: therapeutic diphenylcyclopropenone sensitization with weekly scalp DPC. The starting material, unfractionated whole blood, was used for total RNA extraction. This specimen was whole blood, taken in connection with sensitization to the hapten diphenylcyclopropenone (DPC). This TCR derives from a woman in her 30s with alopecia areata. Some clones in this sample may be carry-over from other donors' samples.

Written as DNA, the CDR3 is TGTGCCAGCAGCAAGCGGGGACTAGCGGGAGGGCCCGATGAGCAGTTCTTC. Protein sequence: CASSKRGLAGGPDEQFF. This sequence joins TRBV21-1 and TRBJ2-1; the tabulated D call, TRBD2, remains unverified against the DNA. TRBV21-1 is recorded as a pseudogene. The CDR3 is 17 residues long.